This TCR beta chain derives from a study of T cells in Graves' hyperthyroidism and ophthalmopathy. Researchers barred patients who had uncontrolled infection, other autoimmune disease, pregnancy or lactation. In this sample, this clonotype turned up many times. Amplification targeted TCR beta CDR3 regions from RNA transcripts. Initially, a first-round RT-PCR of the TCR CDR3 employed the HTBI primer set. TCRdb used MiXCR to reprocess the multiplex PCR reads, holding one entry per CDR3 protein. The sample includes hundreds of thousands of distinct CDR3 sequences, roughly 15% seen only once; the top ten take around 4.5%. This CDR3 has 14 amino acids. In germline, CDR1 is MDHEN, CDR2 SYDVKM. The V end was cut by 3 bases, the J end by 4 bases, with 10 bases between.

The sample was blood. The TCR originated in a woman aged 40 to 50 with Graves' ophthalmopathy. The J gene is TRBJ1-5, the V gene TRBV28; D is possibly TRBD1 (5 bases). The CDR3, as DNA: TGTGCCAGCAGTTTGTTGCAGGGAAATCAGCCCCAGCATTTT. Protein: CASSLLQGNQPQHF.